The clone carrying this TCR beta chain was observed a few times. The antigen remains unidentified. These data are taken from a study of lymphopenia after photon versus proton radiotherapy. CDR1 is SGDLS and CDR2 is YYNGEE in the germline V gene. The CDR3 consists of 14 residues. Losses at the gene ends were 3 bases for V and 6 bases for J; bases not matched to a gene: 8. Points from the study as a whole: In patients who died, overall survival fell as post-nadir TCR diversity dropped more. Under photons, naive T cells and diversity fell while effector/memory populations rose.

The assay was immunoSEQ multiplex PCR, and TCRdb's table has in-frame clones only and misses some. The sample lists some 76,000 clones, around 92% occurring once. The sequencing here drew on peripheral blood, taken from a patient treated with photon-based radiotherapy. The sequence came from a woman aged 40 to 49 with cholangiocarcinoma. The V and J genes are TRBV9 and TRBJ1-2, with 7 positions matching TRBD1. The CDR3 is CASSAAITGDGYTF. CDR3 nucleotides: TGTGCCAGCAGCGCCGCCATCACAGGGGATGGCTACACCTTC.